The 22 T cell receptor beta chains below come from one sample, sequenced in a study of T-cell reconstitution after alpha-beta-depleted transplantation in children. The library targeted TCRbeta and was prepared with unique molecular identifiers. One entry per CDR3 protein results from TCRdb running MiXCR on the PCR reads. The data contain a few hundred thousand distinct CDR3 sequences, roughly a tenth of them singletons. Here the sequenced sample was PBMCs, taken before TCRalphabeta/CD19-depleted stem cell transplant. The receptors stem from a child under two years old with acute myeloid leukemia, due to receive a stem cell transplant.

This clonotype was recorded many times. This rearrangement joins TRBV5-1 to TRBJ2-3; 7 nucleotides line up with TRBD2. Germline loops: CDR1 SGHRS, CDR2 YFSETQ. The CDR3 spans 16 residues. The trim removed 0 bases at V and 6 bases at J, leaving 10 bases unmatched. This chain's CDR3 is CASSLALAGEGDTQYF. DNA of the CDR3: TGCGCCAGCAGCTTGGCCTTGGCGGGAGAAGGCGATACGCAGTATTTT.

This clonotype was detected many times. The rearrangement links TRBV20-1 to TRBJ2-7, with D perhaps TRBD2 (6 bases). V was cut by 0 bases and J by 4 bases, with 16 bases left in between. This CDR3 comprises 15 residues. Germline CDR1 reads DFQATT; CDR2 reads SNEGSKA (reference sequence). The CDR3 is CSARDSGTLSYEQYF. The CDR3 DNA is TGCAGTGCTAGAGATTCGGGGACTCTTTCGTACGAGCAGTACTTC.

This clonotype has at least ten counts. This chain uses TRBV11-1 with TRBJ2-1, with D hard to call. Germline-derived CDR1 and CDR2 are SGHAT and FQDESV (reference sequence). Trimming removed 5 bases from V and 0 bases from J, with 14 bases in between. The CDR3 spans 16 residues. The chain's CDR3 is CASSTQTVSSYNEQFF. In DNA, the CDR3 is TGTGCCAGCAGCACCCAGACCGTTAGCTCCTACAATGAGCAGTTCTTC.

Many counts were recorded for this clonotype. The chain uses TRBV2 and TRBJ1-6; D uncertain. Germline V gene sequence: CDR1 SNHLY, CDR2 FYNNEI. The CDR3 runs to 12 residues. V was clipped by 6 bases and J by 13 bases, with 13 bases between them. This CDR3 reads CASRLTHSPLHF. The CDR3 coding sequence is TGTGCCAGCAGATTGACTCACTCGCCCCTCCACTTT.

This clonotype showed up just a few times. The rearrangement uses TRBV27 and TRBJ1-5; no clear D. The CDR3 is 14 residues long. The germline V gene has CDR1 MNHEY and CDR2 SMNVEV (reference sequence). V was cut by 6 bases and J by 4 bases, with 13 bases left in between. CDR3 amino acids: CASSSTSVNQPQHF. In DNA form, the CDR3 reads TGTGCCAGCAGCTCTACCTCAGTTAATCAGCCCCAGCATTTT.

This clonotype has a count of ten or more. V and J are TRBV29-1 and TRBJ1-1, with a possible D match to TRBD1 (6 bases). V gave up 1 base and J gave up 0 bases, with 6 bases separating them. CDR1 SQVTM and CDR2 ANQGSEA come from the germline V gene. The CDR3 consists of 13 residues. The chain's CDR3 is CSVEGQVNTEAFF. Here the CDR3 DNA reads TGCAGCGTTGAAGGACAGGTGAACACTGAAGCTTTCTTT.

At least ten counts were recorded for this clonotype. CDR3 residues: CASSFLTSGRADTQYF. The DNA for the CDR3 is TGTGCCAGCAGCTTCTTGACTAGCGGGAGGGCAGATACGCAGTATTTT. The chain carries TRBV5-8 and TRBJ2-3; 14 bases fit TRBD2. V was pared by 2 bases and J by 4 bases, with 3 bases of the junction left unmatched. Germline assignment: CDR1 SGHTS and CDR2 YDEGEE. The CDR3 runs to 16 residues.

In this sample, this clonotype turned up many times. This chain joins TRBV24-1 and TRBJ2-1; 14 nucleotides match TRBD2. V was clipped by 9 bases and J by 5 bases; unmatched bases: 2. Germline V lookup: CDR1 KGHDR, CDR2 SFDVKD. CDR3 length equals 14 residues. In DNA form, the CDR3 reads TGTGCCACCGGGGGACTAGCGGGAGACAATGAGCAGTTCTTC. Its translation: CATGGLAGDNEQFF.

The chain combines TRBV2 with TRBJ2-1; D unresolved. With 8 bases removed from V and 7 bases from J, the gap between germline ends came to 12 bases. Per germline, CDR1 SNHLY and CDR2 FYNNEI. This CDR3 comprises 12 residues. The CDR3 DNA follows: TGTGCCAGCCTTAAAAGTCTAAATGAGCAGTTCTTC. Translating it yields CASLKSLNEQFF.

This clonotype was found many times. This chain uses TRBV4-2 with TRBJ1-1; TRBD1 matches at 11 bases. Germline V CDR1 and CDR2: LGHNA, YNFKEQ. The CDR3 loop spans 15 amino acids. The trim removed 2 bases at V and 4 bases at J, leaving 3 bases unmatched. CDR3 sequence (DNA): TGTGCCAGCAGCCAATACGGACAGGGGGCCACTGAAGCTTTCTTT. The encoded protein is CASSQYGQGATEAFF.

Concerning this clonotype itself: This is likely a read error, given that the CDR3 carries no conserved phenylalanine or tryptophan at its end. This chain links TRBV29-1 with TRBJ2-3, with TRBD1 identical over 7 bases. Germline lookup yields CDR1 SQVTM and CDR2 ANQGSEA. The CDR3 has 15 residues. After removal of 4 bases from V and 0 bases from J, the junction contained 7 bases not matched to a gene. This chain's CDR3 is CSVGKGQSSTDTQYI. The CDR3 DNA sequence: TGCAGCGTTGGTAAGGGACAGAGCAGCACAGATACGCAGTATATT.

This clonotype came up many times. The chain joins TRBV28 to TRBJ2-6; D might be TRBD1 (5 bases). The CDR3 length is 15 residues. Germline lookup yields CDR1 MDHEN and CDR2 SYDVKM. V lost 2 bases, J lost 4 bases, and 9 bases lay in between. CDR3: CASSLQGPGANVLTF. The CDR3 DNA follows: TGTGCCAGCAGTTTACAGGGTCCCGGGGCCAACGTCCTGACTTTC.

The table lists this clonotype with many counts. The V gene is TRBV4-2, the J gene TRBJ2-3, with a possible D match to TRBD2 (6 bases). Trimming stripped 1 base from V and 14 bases from J, with 16 bases between. Per germline, CDR1 LGHNA and CDR2 YNFKEQ. The CDR3 is 13 amino acids. CDR3 coding DNA: TGTGCCAGCAGCCAAGGCGGGACGGAGTTACGGTATTTT. It specifies CASSQGGTELRYF.

This clonotype was seen just once. The V call is TRBV11-2, the J call TRBJ2-3, with unresolved D. The germline CDR1 and CDR2 sequences are SGHAT and FQNNGV. Trimming pared 3 bases from V and 4 bases from J, leaving 26 bases between. This CDR3 has 19 residues. The CDR3 protein is CASSFLFRARHRFSDTQYF. CDR3 bases: TGTGCCAGCAGCTTTCTGTTCCGGGCTAGGCACAGATTCTCAGATACGCAGTATTTT.

This chain joins TRBV12-5 and TRBJ1-1; unclear D gene. Germline V CDR1 and CDR2: LGHNT, FRNRAP. V dropped 0 bases and J dropped 11 bases, with 13 bases sitting between them. The CDR3 spans 13 residues. The CDR3 sequence is CASGLVPPGEAFF. CDR3 coding DNA: TGTGCTAGTGGTTTGGTACCCCCGGGTGAGGCTTTCTTT.

This clonotype was counted at least ten times. The V gene is TRBV28, the J gene TRBJ2-2, with TRBD2 identical over 12 bases. Trimming took 6 bases from V and 2 from J; bases not matched to a gene: 7. The germline V gene encodes CDR1 MDHEN and CDR2 SYDVKM. CDR3 length: 17 amino acids. DNA for the CDR3: TGTGCCAGCAGCCCGACTAGCGGGGGCCTAAACACCGGGGAGCTGTTTTTT. Amino acids: CASSPTSGGLNTGELFF.

This chain joins TRBV30 and TRBJ2-5; D gene ambiguous. The CDR3 extends over 13 amino acids. With 4 bases removed from V and 1 base from J, the gap between germline ends came to 10 bases. Germline assignment: CDR1 GTSNPN and CDR2 SVGIG (reference sequence). The chain's CDR3 is CAWTHSTQETQYF. CDR3 nucleotides: TGTGCCTGGACACACAGTACCCAAGAGACCCAGTACTTC.

This clonotype was detected only a few times. The chain employs TRBV10-1 and TRBJ2-7; unclear D gene. Germline lookup yields CDR1 WNHNN and CDR2 SYGVQD (reference sequence). The length of the CDR3 is 15 residues. V lost 2 bases and J lost 4, with 15 bases in between. The CDR3 DNA is TGCGCCAGCAGTGAGACGTCTACCGATCTATACGAGCAGTACTTC. Translating it yields CASSETSTDLYEQYF.

This clonotype occurred many times. This rearrangement joins TRBV5-1 to TRBJ1-4, with 8 bases that match TRBD1. The CDR3 consists of 15 residues. Germline V gene lookup returns CDR1 SGHRS and CDR2 YFSETQ. J was trimmed by 3 bases and V by 4 bases; bases with no gene match: 5. CDR3: CASSLRDRSNEKLFF. DNA of the CDR3: TGCGCCAGCAGCCTCCGGGACAGGTCTAATGAAAAACTGTTTTTT.

This clonotype was seen many times. V usage is TRBV3-1 and J usage is TRBJ1-4, with D unclear. Germline CDR1 reads LGHDT; CDR2 reads YNNKEL (reference sequence). CDR3 length: 17 amino acids. V dropped 0 bases and J dropped 5 bases, with 16 bases sitting between them. The CDR3 sequence: CASSQDGHRYGNEKLFF. CDR3 DNA sequence: TGTGCCAGCAGCCAAGATGGTCACCGCTACGGGAATGAAAAACTGTTTTTT.

This clonotype was seen ten or more times. This chain links TRBV18 with TRBJ2-7, with D unclear. This CDR3 has 14 amino acids. The V end was cut by 2 bases, the J end by 9 bases, with 17 bases between. Germline V gene data show CDR1 as KGHSH and CDR2 as LQKENI. CDR3: CASSPSPPSAGQYF. The CDR3 DNA sequence: TGTGCCAGCTCACCATCGCCCCCCTCTGCTGGGCAGTACTTC.

The chain has TRBV2 and TRBJ2-5, with TRBD2 matching 8 bases. Germline CDR1 SNHLY, CDR2 FYNNEI. Trimming took 7 bases from V and 4 from J; bases not matched to a gene: 5. This CDR3 is 13 amino acids long. The CDR3 DNA is TGTGCCAGCAATAGGAGCGGGAGAGAGACCCAGTACTTC. It specifies CASNRSGRETQYF. The complete variable domain, with remaining parts taken from reference TRBV2 and TRBJ2-5, reads EPEVTQTPSHQVTQMGQEVILRCVPISNHLYFYWYRQILGQKVEFLVSFYNNEISEKSEIFDDQFSVERPDGSNFTLKIRSTKLEDSAMYFCASNRSGRETQYFGPGTRLLVL.